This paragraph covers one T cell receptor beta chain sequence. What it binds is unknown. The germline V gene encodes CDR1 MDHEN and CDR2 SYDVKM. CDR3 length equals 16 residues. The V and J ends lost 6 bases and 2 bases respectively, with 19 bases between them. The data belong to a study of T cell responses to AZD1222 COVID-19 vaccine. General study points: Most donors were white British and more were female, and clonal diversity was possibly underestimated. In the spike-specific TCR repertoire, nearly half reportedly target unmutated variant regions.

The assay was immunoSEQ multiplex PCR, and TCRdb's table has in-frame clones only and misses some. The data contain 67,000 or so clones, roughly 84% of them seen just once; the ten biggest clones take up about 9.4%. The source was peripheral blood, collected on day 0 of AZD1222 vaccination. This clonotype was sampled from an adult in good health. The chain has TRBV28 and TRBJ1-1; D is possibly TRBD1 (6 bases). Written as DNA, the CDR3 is TGTGCCAGCAGCTCACTTAACAGGGCAGATAACACTGAAGCTTTCTTT. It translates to CASSSLNRADNTEAFF.